The sample holds many counts of the clone carrying this T cell receptor (beta chain). Antigen specificity is unknown. The germline V gene has CDR1 MNHEY and CDR2 SVGEGT. Trimming cost V 7 bases and J 3 bases; bases outside gene matches: 4. This CDR3 has 14 residues. Using RNA template, CDR3s of TCR alpha and beta were amplified with iRepertoire arm-PCR. MiXCR, run by TCRdb on the multiplex PCR reads, gives a single entry per CDR3 protein. This table has 90,000 to 110,000 distinct CDR3 sequences, 20% to 25% appearing once. These data belong to a study of glioma-infiltrating T cells. Findings and caveats of the study: Above-expected tissue-blood divergence occurred in all gliomas, most in low-grade ones.

Material: glioma tissue, nonneoplastic brain tissue, or PBMCs (not recorded which). This receptor was identified in a human donor with low-grade glioma or glioblastoma, undergoing nonglioma brain surgery, or in good health (not recorded which). This chain connects TRBV6-2 or TRBV6-3 to TRBJ1-5; TRBD1 aligns across 9 bases. CDR3 coding DNA: TGTGCCAGCACCTGGACAGGGGCCAATCAGCCCCAGCATTTT. Its translation: CASTWTGANQPQHF.